This TCR beta chain was sequenced in a study of tumor and adjacent non-tumor tissue in lung cancer. Study overall: There were around 11 adenocarcinoma, a couple of squamous cell carcinoma and 1 small cell lung cancer cases. Study results and caveats: TCR diversity was significantly greater in tumor than normal lung tissue.

RNA was extracted from bulk tissue without any cell sorting. This clonotype was detected a few times. Its antigen remains unidentified. TCRbeta libraries were built with three rounds of nested PCR, modified from ARM-PCR. A single record per CDR3 protein comes from TCRdb applying MiXCR to the multiplex PCR reads. Of 55,000 to 70,000 distinct CDR3 sequences in the sample, roughly 56% are singletons; the top ten hold over 20%. This CDR3 contains 13 residues. The V end was cut by 3 bases, the J end by 9 bases, with 12 bases between. In germline, CDR1 is SGHAT, CDR2 FQNNGV. V and J are TRBV11-2 and TRBJ2-1; D call uncertain. The clonotype originates from a man aged 50-59 years with non-small cell lung cancer. Sequencing was performed on lung tumor tissue. The CDR3, as DNA: TGTGCCAGCAGCTTGTGTAGCTCGGGTGAGCAGTTCTTC. Its translation is CASSLCSSGEQFF.